A selection of T cell receptor beta chains follows, all from one sample in a study of T cells after yellow fever vaccination. TCRdb re-called the 5' RACE reads through MiXCR, storing one row per CDR3 protein. The sample holds approximately 31,000 distinct CDR3 sequences; over 9.5% are singletons and the top ten take approximately 12%. The sequences come from PBMCs, either bulk or a sorted T-cell subset (CD4+, CD8+, memory, or dextramer-sorted; not recorded which), collected roughly 15 days after the first yellow fever vaccination. Receptors were obtained from a man between 18 and 35 years old who received the YFV17D yellow fever vaccine. The CDR3 runs from the conserved cysteine through the conserved F or W. D genes are given only for firm matches. Clone size is given for some rows only: seen once, a few or many times, or a class if the clone is expanded.

>TRBJ2-3|15|-|-|TRBV12-3/TRBV12-4
CASSLARASTDTQYF
TGTGCCAGCAGTTTAGCACGGGCTAGCACAGATACGCAGTATTTT
>TRBJ2-5|14|many|-|TRBV12-3/TRBV12-4
CASSLVGSQETQYF
TGTGCCAGCAGTTTAGTGGGCAGCCAAGAGACCCAGTACTTC
>TRBJ1-6|13|few|-|TRBV11-2
CASSLDGKSPLHF
TGTGCCAGCAGCTTAGATGGGAAATCACCCCTCCACTTT
>TRBJ2-1|16|many|-|TRBV10-1
CASSESLGEGFSEQFF
TGCGCCAGCAGTGAGTCCTTGGGGGAAGGTTTTAGTGAGCAGTTCTTC
>TRBJ1-2|15|many|TRBD1|TRBV5-1
CASSLGGQPFGGYTF
TGCGCCAGCAGCTTGGGGGGACAGCCCTTTGGGGGCTACACCTTC
>TRBJ1-5|13|many|-|TRBV20-1
CSARDGGNQPQHF
TGCAGTGCTAGAGATGGGGGCAATCAGCCCCAGCATTTT
>TRBJ1-2|12|few|-|TRBV20-1
CSANDRSYGYTF
TGCAGTGCTAACGACAGGAGTTATGGCTACACCTTC
>TRBJ2-5|14|-|-|TRBV7-8
CASSFSTCGETQYF
TGTGCCAGCAGTTTTTCAACTTGCGGGGAGACCCAGTACTTC
>TRBJ1-6|14|many|-|TRBV18
CASSPLGRDSPLHF
TGTGCCAGCTCACCCCTGGGAAGAGATTCACCCCTCCACTTT
>TRBJ1-1|15|many|-|TRBV5-1
CASSLGGAPNTEAFF
TGCGCCAGCAGCTTGGGAGGGGCACCGAACACTGAAGCTTTCTTT
>TRBJ1-1|14|many|TRBD1|TRBV27
CASSLQGRYTEAFF
TGTGCCAGCAGTCTACAGGGGCGATACACTGAAGCTTTCTTT
>TRBJ2-7|12|many|-|TRBV20-1
CSAATASHEQYF
TGCAGTGCTGCGACGGCGAGCCACGAGCAGTACTTC
>TRBJ2-4|15|many|-|TRBV6-5
CASRLTAWPKNIQYF
TGTGCCAGCAGATTAACGGCTTGGCCCAAAAACATTCAGTACTTC
>TRBJ1-1|12|many|-|TRBV13
CASSFPNTEAFF
TGTGCCAGCAGCTTCCCGAACACTGAAGCTTTCTTT
>TRBJ2-3|14|many|-|TRBV7-3
CASSLRSVGDTQYF
TGTGCCAGCAGCTTAAGATCCGTTGGAGATACGCAGTATTTT
>TRBJ1-6|14|many|-|TRBV12-3/TRBV12-4
CASSPDRLGSPLHF
TGTGCCAGCAGCCCTGACAGATTAGGCTCACCCCTCCACTTT
>TRBJ2-3|15|many|TRBD2|TRBV7-2
CASSTPSGGTDTQYF
TGTGCCAGCTCGACGCCTAGCGGGGGCACAGATACGCAGTATTTT
>TRBJ2-5|14|many|-|TRBV7-2
CASSLMDGQETQYF
TGTGCCAGCAGCTTGATGGACGGACAAGAGACCCAGTACTTC
>TRBJ2-5|14|many|TRBD2|TRBV7-2
CASSLERGGETQYF
TGTGCCAGCAGCTTAGAGCGGGGGGGCGAGACCCAGTACTTC
>TRBJ2-1|17|many|TRBD2|TRBV7-7
CASSPAGNSGGAIEQFF
TGTGCTAGCAGCCCAGCGGGAAACAGCGGGGGGGCCATTGAGCAGTTCTTC
>TRBJ2-5|16|many|TRBD2|TRBV12-3/TRBV12-4
CASSFGLAGVQETQYF
TGTGCCAGCAGTTTCGGGCTAGCGGGGGTTCAAGAGACCCAGTACTTC
>TRBJ2-7|13|many|-|TRBV12-3/TRBV12-4
CASSLDNPYEQYF
TGTGCCAGCAGTTTAGACAACCCCTACGAGCAGTACTTC
>TRBJ1-5|13|many|-|TRBV2
CASSDPRNQPQHF
TGTGCCAGCAGTGACCCTAGGAATCAGCCCCAGCATTTT
>TRBJ2-3|16|-|TRBD2|TRBV5-4
CASSAGLAGSTDTQYF
TGTGCCAGCAGCGCCGGACTAGCGGGGAGCACAGATACGCAGTATTTT
>TRBJ1-5|17|many|-|TRBV6-5
CASSYSFPPGGNQPQHF
TGTGCCAGCAGTTACTCGTTCCCCCCTGGGGGCAATCAGCCCCAGCATTTT
>TRBJ2-1|15|many|TRBD2|TRBV27
CASSPRLAGTNEQFF
TGTGCCAGCAGTCCCAGACTAGCGGGGACCAATGAGCAGTTCTTC
>TRBJ1-5|14|many|-|TRBV9
CASSVGGADQPQHF
TGTGCCAGCAGCGTAGGGGGGGCTGATCAGCCCCAGCATTTT
>TRBJ2-1|14|many|TRBD2|TRBV7-9
CASSFGTSGDEQFF
TGTGCCAGCAGCTTTGGAACTAGCGGGGACGAGCAGTTCTTC
>TRBJ2-1|15|many|-|TRBV24-1
CATSDLHGVRDEQFF
TGTGCCACCAGTGATTTGCACGGGGTTAGGGATGAGCAGTTCTTC
>TRBJ1-6|15|many|-|TRBV3-1
CASSQNEGGGSPLHF
TGTGCCAGCAGCCAAAACGAAGGAGGAGGCTCACCCCTCCACTTT
>TRBJ2-2|15|many|-|TRBV20-1
CSVKRGVPNTGELFF
TGCAGTGTCAAGCGCGGAGTCCCGAACACCGGGGAGCTGTTTTTT